This T cell receptor beta chain was sequenced during a study of cytomegalovirus exposure and HLA in healthy donors. The CDR3 covers 13 residues. V gave up 3 bases and J gave up 5 bases, with 11 bases separating them. The germline V gene has CDR1 MNHEY and CDR2 SVGAGI. Primers: 60 Vbeta forward and 13 Jbeta reverse. Clones were sequenced by immunoSEQ multiplex PCR, and TCRdb holds only the in-frame ones, with some missing. The table lists about 130,000 clones, over 70% of them singletons, with 4% to 4.5% in the top ten. The chain has TRBV6-5 and TRBJ2-7; D remains unclear. Sequencing used PBMCs. This TCR came from a woman in her forties in good health and CMV-seronegative. In nucleotides, the CDR3 is TGTGCCAGCAGTTATCGTCCGGTCCACGAGCAGTACTTC. Amino acid sequence: CASSYRPVHEQYF.